Listed below are T cell receptor beta chains from one sample, sequenced in a study of blood T cells in healthy people across ages. TCRdb reprocessed the 5' RACE reads via MiXCR and lists one record per CDR3 protein. The sample lists some 1.5 million distinct CDR3 sequences, about 30% seen once, with 6.5% to 8.5% in the top ten. Sequences were obtained from blood. The receptors shown here come from a woman in her 30s in good health. Each CDR3 is given with its conserved first and last residue. The D gene is left open where the match is weak. A row's size may be missing; if present it is once, few, many or a size class.

TRBV6-6	few	TRBD1	TRBJ1-1	CASSYPTQGDTEAFF	TGTGCCAGTAGTTACCCAACCCAGGGGGACACTGAAGCTTTCTTT
TRBV3-1	NA	TRBD2	TRBJ2-7	CASSQRGGSDEQYF	TGTGCCAGCAGCCAGAGGGGAGGGTCCGACGAGCAGTACTTC
TRBV7-2	many	NA	TRBJ2-7	CASSQAPYEQYF	TGTGCCAGCAGCCAAGCACCCTACGAGCAGTACTTC
TRBV7-2	NA	NA	TRBJ2-3	CASSTSPGVADTQYF	TGTGCCAGCAGCACTAGCCCGGGGGTTGCAGATACGCAGTATTTT
TRBV4-1	few	TRBD2	TRBJ2-3	CASSLRRWRGLNTQYF	TGCGCCAGCAGCCTTAGACGTTGGCGGGGGTTGAATACGCAGTATTTT
TRBV5-5	many	TRBD1	TRBJ2-4	CASSSGDSLAKNIQYF	TGTGCCAGCAGCTCTGGGGACAGCCTAGCCAAAAACATTCAGTACTTC
TRBV6-2/TRBV6-3	NA	NA	TRBJ1-1	CASSYLGMNTEAFF	TGTGCCAGCAGTTACCTGGGAATGAACACTGAAGCTTTCTTT
TRBV7-9	NA	NA	TRBJ2-2	CASNKGTNTGERFF	TGTGCCAGCAATAAAGGGACGAACACCGGGGAGCGGTTTTTT
TRBV3-1	NA	NA	TRBJ1-2	CASSHKQGRDDGYTF	TGTGCCAGCAGCCATAAACAGGGAAGGGATGATGGCTACACCTTC
TRBV5-1	NA	TRBD1	TRBJ1-5	CASSTGQDNQPQHF	TGCGCCAGCAGCACCGGACAGGACAATCAGCCCCAGCATTTT
TRBV6-5	many	NA	TRBJ1-2	CASRKGPEERGYTF	TGTGCCAGCAGGAAAGGGCCAGAGGAGCGGGGCTACACCTTC
TRBV7-8	NA	NA	TRBJ2-6	CASSLVRSANVLTF	TGTGCCAGCAGCTTAGTCAGGTCCGCCAACGTCCTGACTTTC
TRBV20-1	NA	TRBD2	TRBJ2-1	CSAREGIFGRLAGPHNEQFF	TGCAGTGCTAGAGAAGGGATTTTCGGGCGACTAGCGGGCCCTCACAATGAGCAGTTCTTC
TRBV9	few	NA	TRBJ2-7	CASSVDGPHEQYF	TGTGCCAGCAGCGTAGATGGGCCCCACGAGCAGTACTTC
TRBV5-1	few	TRBD2	TRBJ2-7	CASSLAAGVPKEQYF	TGCGCCAGCAGCCTCGCGGCGGGGGTGCCTAAGGAGCAGTACTTC
TRBV6-5	NA	NA	TRBJ2-4	CASSYSGSQETRYF	TGTGCCAGCAGTTACTCTGGCAGCCAAGAGACCCGGTACTTC
TRBV25-1	NA	NA	TRBJ2-7	CASSQTLGEQYF	TGTGCCAGCAGTCAGACATTGGGGGAGCAGTACTTC
TRBV25-1	many	NA	TRBJ2-7	CASTGSGYEQYF	TGTGCCAGCACCGGTTCAGGGTACGAGCAGTACTTC
TRBV2	NA	TRBD1	TRBJ1-2	CTSSAGQDFYGYTF	TGTACCAGCAGTGCCGGACAGGATTTCTATGGCTACACCTTC
TRBV5-1	many	NA	TRBJ2-5	CASSLGSTETQYF	TGTGCCAGCAGCTTAGGGTCCACAGAGACCCAGTACTTC
TRBV3-1	many	NA	TRBJ2-7	CASSQDRGPPSYEQYF	TGTGCCAGCAGCCAAGATAGAGGACCGCCCTCCTACGAGCAGTACTTC
TRBV6-5	NA	NA	TRBJ1-2	CASSYSKFSYGYTF	TGTGCCAGCAGTTACTCGAAGTTCAGCTATGGCTACACCTTC
TRBV7-9	NA	TRBD1	TRBJ1-2	CASSLEPGTGGDYGYTF	TGTGCCAGCAGCTTAGAACCTGGGACAGGGGGCGACTATGGCTACACCTTC
TRBV9	NA	NA	TRBJ1-1	CASSLRQNMNTEAFF	TGTGCCAGCAGCCTACGACAGAATATGAACACTGAAGCTTTCTTT
TRBV6-5	many	TRBD1	TRBJ2-7	CASTRGQGREQYF	TGTGCCAGCACCCGAGGACAGGGCCGCGAGCAGTACTTC
TRBV11-2	NA	TRBD2	TRBJ2-5	CASSLSGGVLTQYF	TGTGCCAGCAGCTTAAGCGGGGGCGTTCTGACCCAGTACTTC
TRBV7-9	NA	NA	TRBJ1-4	CASSLGAGVGKLFF	TGTGCCAGCAGCCTCGGGGCAGGGGTCGGAAAACTGTTTTTT
TRBV5-1	NA	NA	TRBJ2-1	CASSRYHEQFF	TGCGCCAGCAGCCGTTATCATGAGCAGTTCTTC
TRBV29-1	many	NA	TRBJ2-1	CSVDRRGNEQFF	TGCAGCGTTGACAGAAGGGGGAATGAGCAGTTCTTC
TRBV7-8	few	NA	TRBJ2-7	CASSIRLGFYEQYF	TGTGCCAGCAGCATCCGACTAGGCTTCTACGAGCAGTACTTC
TRBV3-1	NA	NA	TRBJ2-5	CASSPWGGQPQETQYF	TGTGCCAGCAGCCCGTGGGGGGGGCAGCCACAAGAGACCCAGTACTTC
TRBV7-2	many	NA	TRBJ2-7	CASSLTVAADYEQYF	TGTGCCAGCAGCTTAACTGTCGCAGCGGACTACGAGCAGTACTTC
TRBV20-1	few	NA	TRBJ2-1	CSARLDPTRKEQFF	TGCAGTGCTAGACTAGACCCCACTAGGAAGGAGCAGTTCTTC
TRBV24-1	NA	NA	TRBJ2-1	CATSSGPLSYNEQFF	TGTGCCACCAGTAGCGGGCCCCTCTCCTACAATGAGCAGTTCTTC
TRBV6-1	NA	NA	TRBJ2-1	CASLWGMGNEQFF	TGTGCCAGCTTGTGGGGCATGGGCAATGAGCAGTTCTTC
TRBV14	many	NA	TRBJ2-6	CASSQVWDRDAISGANVLTF	TGTGCCAGCAGCCAAGTGTGGGACCGGGACGCTATCTCTGGGGCCAACGTCCTGACTTTC